This passage covers 15 T cell receptor beta chains from one sample sequenced in a study of T cell responses to AZD1222 COVID-19 vaccine. The data were produced by immunoSEQ multiplex PCR, yet TCRdb's version contains in-frame clones alone and is incomplete. The sample has 100,000 to 150,000 clones; approximately 90% are singletons. The source was peripheral blood, collected on day 0 of AZD1222 vaccination. These receptors originate from an adult in good health.

The CDR3 DNA is TGCGCCAGCAGCCAAGACAGGACAGTTACCTACGAGCAGTACTTC. It codes for CASSQDRTVTYEQYF. The V call is TRBV4-1, the J call TRBJ2-7; a weak D match, TRBD1 (6 bases). There are 15 residues in the CDR3. Germline-derived CDR1 and CDR2 are MGHRA and YSYEKL. Trimming stripped 0 bases from V and 2 bases from J, with 11 bases between.

Here the CDR3 reads CASSYGLAGYNEQFF. The CDR3 region has the DNA TGTGCCAGCAGCTATGGACTAGCGGGGTACAATGAGCAGTTCTTC. This rearrangement joins TRBV3-1 (or the pseudogene TRBV3-2) to TRBJ2-1; 12 bases agree with TRBD2. V dropped 5 bases and J dropped 4; count of bases not matched to a gene: 3. There are 15 residues in the CDR3. Germline-derived CDR1 and CDR2 are LGHDT and YNNKEL (reference sequence).

V and J are TRBV24-1 and TRBJ2-2, with 10 bases that match TRBD2. Germline loops: CDR1 KGHDR, CDR2 SFDVKD. The CDR3 extends over 17 amino acids. The trim removed 6 bases at V and 7 bases at J, leaving 13 bases unmatched. CDR3: CATSPPSGGAGLGELFF. For the CDR3, the DNA is TGTGCCACCAGTCCTCCCAGCGGGGGGGCCGGACTCGGGGAGCTGTTTTTT.

The chain recombines TRBV24-1 with TRBJ2-1, with TRBD2 identical over 9 bases. The CDR3 consists of 17 residues. CDR1 is KGHDR and CDR2 is SFDVKD in the germline V gene. The J segment lost 5 bases and the V segment lost 3 bases, leaving 10 bases of the junction unmatched. The CDR3 reads CATSDTLPSGVNNEQFF. In DNA, the CDR3 is TGTGCCACCAGTGATACCCTTCCTAGCGGGGTCAACAATGAGCAGTTCTTC.

This clone was seen a single time. The rearrangement joins TRBV6-2 or TRBV6-3 to TRBJ2-7; 8 bases agree with TRBD1. Germline V CDR1 and CDR2: MNHEY, SVGEGT. The ends lost 5 bases at V and 3 bases at J; junction bases unmatched: 6. The CDR3 length is 14 residues. The CDR3: CASSPWTGIYEQYF. Written as DNA, the CDR3 is TGTGCCAGCAGTCCATGGACAGGGATCTACGAGCAGTACTTC.

The J gene is TRBJ2-5, the V gene TRBV6-5; TRBD2 might be the D (5 bases). The V end lost 1 base, the J end lost 1 base, and 10 bases lay between the germline ends. The length of the CDR3 is 15 residues. Germline V lookup: CDR1 MNHEY, CDR2 SVGAGI. The CDR3 DNA sequence: TGTGCCAGCAGTTACTTTGGACTTTCCCAAGAGACCCAGTACTTC. Protein: CASSYFGLSQETQYF.

This chain links TRBV11-2 with TRBJ2-7; possible D gene TRBD2, 6 bases. Germline lookup yields CDR1 SGHAT and CDR2 FQNNGV. The CDR3 consists of 14 residues. V dropped 6 bases and J dropped 5 bases, with 17 bases sitting between them. This CDR3 is CASRHLGTVDEQYF. CDR3 DNA: TGTGCCAGCAGACACCTCGGGACTGTGGACGAGCAGTACTTC.

The chain uses TRBV6-5 and TRBJ2-1, with D possibly TRBD2 on 6 matching bases. V lost 6 bases to trimming and J lost 8 bases, with 17 bases between them. The CDR3 covers 14 residues. Germline V gene sequence: CDR1 MNHEY, CDR2 SVGAGI. The CDR3 bases are TGTGCCAGCAGCTTCCGCCTAGCGTATGATGAGCAGTTCTTC. It encodes CASSFRLAYDEQFF.

This clone was recorded once. The chain recombines TRBV28 with TRBJ2-3; 8 bases are shared with TRBD2. Germline V gene data show CDR1 as MDHEN and CDR2 as SYDVKM. The CDR3 contains 15 residues. Trimming took 8 bases from V and 6 from J; bases not matched to a gene: 13. The CDR3 DNA sequence: TGTGCCAGCGGGTTCTTCGGGGGGGCCAAGGATACGCAGTATTTT. It yields the protein CASGFFGGAKDTQYF.

V is TRBV4-1 and J is TRBJ2-1; tentatively, D is TRBD1 (6 bases). The germline V gene encodes CDR1 MGHRA and CDR2 YSYEKL. The ends were cut back, 6 bases at V and 1 base at J, with 13 bases in the middle. This CDR3 contains 15 residues. The CDR3, as DNA: TGCGCCAGCAGTCCCTTACAGGGTTCCTACAATGAGCAGTTCTTC. As protein: CASSPLQGSYNEQFF.

The rearrangement uses TRBV10-3 and TRBJ1-1, with D unclear. Trimming shortened V by 6 bases and J by 1 base, and 6 bases separated the two germline ends. This CDR3 comprises 12 residues. Germline V gene sequence: CDR1 ENHRY, CDR2 SYGVKD. The CDR3 reads CAIRAGNTEAFF. As DNA, the CDR3 is TGTGCCATCAGGGCAGGGAACACTGAAGCTTTCTTT.

The gene calls are TRBV18 and TRBJ2-7, with TRBD1 identical over 7 bases. V lost 3 bases, J lost 3 bases, and 5 bases stayed unmatched. The CDR3 is 14 residues long. Germline CDR1 reads KGHSH; CDR2 reads LQKENI. CDR3 in DNA: TGTGCCAGCTCACCTTCGGGACAGAACTACGAGCAGTACTTC. It is translated as CASSPSGQNYEQYF.

The chain has TRBV10-1 and TRBJ2-1; D unclear. This CDR3 has 13 amino acids. Trimming pared 4 bases from V and 4 bases from J, leaving 8 bases between. The germline V gene encodes CDR1 WNHNN and CDR2 SYGVQD (reference sequence). The CDR3 here is CASSVISYNEQFF. CDR3 coding DNA: TGCGCCAGCAGTGTGATCAGTTACAATGAGCAGTTCTTC.

V usage is TRBV9 and J usage is TRBJ1-2; tentatively, D is TRBD1 (5 bases). CDR1 SGDLS and CDR2 YYNGEE come from the germline V gene. This CDR3 comprises 16 residues. Trimming took off 2 bases at V and 3 bases at J, with 17 bases between the two ends. The chain's CDR3 is CASSVTGTTEHYGYTF. The CDR3 DNA reads TGTGCCAGCAGCGTGACCGGGACGACGGAACACTATGGCTACACCTTC.

This chain uses TRBV5-5 with TRBJ2-2, with D perhaps being TRBD1 or TRBD2 (5 bases each). This CDR3 is 14 amino acids long. The germline CDR1 and CDR2 sequences are SGHKS and YYEKEE (reference sequence). Trimming removed 6 bases at V and 5 bases at J, with 14 bases between. DNA for the CDR3: TGTGCCAGCACCGGCGAGGGGAGTACCGGGGAGCTGTTTTTT. Amino acid sequence: CASTGEGSTGELFF.